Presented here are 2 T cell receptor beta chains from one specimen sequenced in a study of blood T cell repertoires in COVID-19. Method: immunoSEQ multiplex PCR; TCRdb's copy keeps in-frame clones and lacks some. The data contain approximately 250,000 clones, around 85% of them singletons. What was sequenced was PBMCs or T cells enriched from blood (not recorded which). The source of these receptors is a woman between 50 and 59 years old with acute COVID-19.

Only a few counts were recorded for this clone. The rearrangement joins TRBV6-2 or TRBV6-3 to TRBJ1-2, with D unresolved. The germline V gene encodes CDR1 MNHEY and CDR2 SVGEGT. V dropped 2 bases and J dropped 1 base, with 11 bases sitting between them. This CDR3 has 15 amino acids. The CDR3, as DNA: TGTGCCAGCAGTTACGGCGAGGAGGTTAACTATGGCTACACCTTC. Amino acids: CASSYGEEVNYGYTF.

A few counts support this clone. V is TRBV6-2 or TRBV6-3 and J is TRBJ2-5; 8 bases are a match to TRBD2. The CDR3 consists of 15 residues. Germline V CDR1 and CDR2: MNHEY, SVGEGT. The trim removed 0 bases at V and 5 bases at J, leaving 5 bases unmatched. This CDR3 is CASSYSIAGRETQYF. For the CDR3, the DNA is TGTGCCAGCAGTTACTCGATAGCGGGGCGCGAGACCCAGTACTTC.